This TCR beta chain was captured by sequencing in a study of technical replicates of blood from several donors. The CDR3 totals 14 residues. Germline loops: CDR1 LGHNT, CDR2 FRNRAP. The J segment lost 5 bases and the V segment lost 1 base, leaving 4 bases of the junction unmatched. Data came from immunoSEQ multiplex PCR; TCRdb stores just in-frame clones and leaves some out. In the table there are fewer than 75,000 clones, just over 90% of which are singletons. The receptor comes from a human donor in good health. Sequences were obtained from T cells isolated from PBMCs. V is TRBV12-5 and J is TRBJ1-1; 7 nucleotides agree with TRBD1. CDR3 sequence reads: CASGLEDRATEAFF. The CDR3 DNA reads TGTGCTAGTGGTTTGGAAGACAGGGCAACTGAAGCTTTCTTT.